Given below is one T cell receptor (beta chain) in context. Sequencing used immunoSEQ multiplex PCR; TCRdb keeps in-frame clones, though not all of them. The sample holds about 81,000 clones, 90% to 98% seen once. Germline V lookup: CDR1 SSHAT, CDR2 FNYEAQ (reference sequence). The V segment lost 5 bases and the J segment 4 bases; nucleotides outside the gene matches: 13. The CDR3 is made up of 19 amino acids. The data originate from a study of technical replicates of blood from several donors. The receptor was derived from a human donor in good health. V is TRBV7-7 and J is TRBJ2-2, with 13 bases matching TRBD2. The sequencing sample was made of T cells isolated from PBMCs. The CDR3 DNA follows: TGTGCCAGCAGCCCTTCATACCGACTAGCGGGAGGACTCACCGGGGAGCTGTTTTTT. Translated, it gives CASSPSYRLAGGLTGELFF.